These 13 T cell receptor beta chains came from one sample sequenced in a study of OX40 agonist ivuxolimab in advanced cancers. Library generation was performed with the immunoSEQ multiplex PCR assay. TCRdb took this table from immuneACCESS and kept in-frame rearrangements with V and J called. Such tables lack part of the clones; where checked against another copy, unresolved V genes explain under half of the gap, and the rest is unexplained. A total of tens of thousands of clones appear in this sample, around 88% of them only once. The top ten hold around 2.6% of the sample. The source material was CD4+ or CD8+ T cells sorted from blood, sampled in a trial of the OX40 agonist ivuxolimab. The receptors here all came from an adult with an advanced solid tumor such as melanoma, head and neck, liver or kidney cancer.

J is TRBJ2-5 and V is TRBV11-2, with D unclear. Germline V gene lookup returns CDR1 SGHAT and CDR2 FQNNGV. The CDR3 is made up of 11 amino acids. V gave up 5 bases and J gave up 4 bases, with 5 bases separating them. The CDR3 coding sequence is TGTGCCAGCAGCCTCTTAGAGACCCAGTACTTC. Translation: CASSLLETQYF.

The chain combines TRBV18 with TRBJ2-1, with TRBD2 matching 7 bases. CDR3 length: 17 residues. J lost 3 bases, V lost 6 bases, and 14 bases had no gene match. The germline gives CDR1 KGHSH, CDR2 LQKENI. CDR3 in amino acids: CASSPNPPSGHYNEQFF. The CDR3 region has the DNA TGTGCCAGCTCCCCAAACCCCCCTAGCGGACACTACAATGAGCAGTTCTTC.

The CDR3, as DNA: TGTGCCAGCAGAATTGGACTAGCGGGCCCCTACGAGCAGTACTTC. Translated, it gives CASRIGLAGPYEQYF. V usage is TRBV7-3 and J usage is TRBJ2-7, with 11 bases that match TRBD2. CDR1 SGHTA and CDR2 FQGTGA come from the germline V gene. This CDR3 comprises 15 residues. Losses at the gene ends were 6 bases for V and 2 bases for J; bases not matched to a gene: 6.

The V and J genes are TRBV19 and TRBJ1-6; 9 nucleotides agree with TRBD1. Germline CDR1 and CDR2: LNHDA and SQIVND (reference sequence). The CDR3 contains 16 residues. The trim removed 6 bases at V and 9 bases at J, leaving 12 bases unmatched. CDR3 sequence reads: CASRKMTGTGSSPLHF. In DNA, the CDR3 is TGTGCCAGTAGGAAGATGACCGGGACAGGGTCTTCACCCCTCCACTTT.

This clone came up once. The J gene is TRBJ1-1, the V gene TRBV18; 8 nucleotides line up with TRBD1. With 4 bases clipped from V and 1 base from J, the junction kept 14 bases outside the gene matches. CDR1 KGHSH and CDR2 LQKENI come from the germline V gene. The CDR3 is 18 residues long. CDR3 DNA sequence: TGTGCCAGCTCACTTATTGGAGGACAGGGAGCATCGAACACTGAAGCTTTCTTT. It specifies CASSLIGGQGASNTEAFF.

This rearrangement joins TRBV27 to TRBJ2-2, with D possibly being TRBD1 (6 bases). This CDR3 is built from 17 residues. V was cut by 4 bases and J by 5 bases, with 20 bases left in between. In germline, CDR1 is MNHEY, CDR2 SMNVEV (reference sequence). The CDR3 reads CASSSRMDSVNTGELFF. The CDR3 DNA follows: TGTGCCAGCAGTTCGCGCATGGACAGCGTCAATACCGGGGAGCTGTTTTTT.

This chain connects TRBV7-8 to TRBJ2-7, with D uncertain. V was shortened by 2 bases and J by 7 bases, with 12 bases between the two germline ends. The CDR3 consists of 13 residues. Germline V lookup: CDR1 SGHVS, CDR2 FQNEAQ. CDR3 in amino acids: CASSLTGRNEQYF. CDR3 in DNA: TGTGCCAGCAGCTTAACCGGCAGGAATGAGCAGTACTTC.

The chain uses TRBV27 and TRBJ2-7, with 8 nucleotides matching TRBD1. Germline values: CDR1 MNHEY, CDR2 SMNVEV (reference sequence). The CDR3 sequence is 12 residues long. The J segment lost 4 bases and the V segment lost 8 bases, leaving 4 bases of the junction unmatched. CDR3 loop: CASRTGTYEQYF. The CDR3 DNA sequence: TGTGCCAGCCGGACAGGGACTTACGAGCAGTACTTC.

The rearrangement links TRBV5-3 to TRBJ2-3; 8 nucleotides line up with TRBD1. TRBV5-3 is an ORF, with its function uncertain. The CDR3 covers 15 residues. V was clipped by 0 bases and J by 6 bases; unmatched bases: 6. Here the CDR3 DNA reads TGTGCCAGAAGCTTGGCAGGGGGCGAAGGCGATACGCAGTATTTT. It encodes CARSLAGGEGDTQYF.

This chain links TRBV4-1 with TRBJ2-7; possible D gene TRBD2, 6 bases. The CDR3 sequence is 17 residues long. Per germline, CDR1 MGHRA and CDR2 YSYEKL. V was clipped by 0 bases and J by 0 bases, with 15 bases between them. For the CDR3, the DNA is TGCGCCAGCAGCCAAGATGGGTCGGGACTGATCTCCTACGAGCAGTACTTC. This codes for CASSQDGSGLISYEQYF.

The CDR3 spells CATSRPVGSGIKNNEQFF. DNA of the CDR3: TGTGCCACCAGCAGGCCGGTGGGGAGTGGGATAAAGAACAATGAGCAGTTCTTC. The rearrangement joins TRBV15 to TRBJ2-1; TRBD2 is a possible D gene (5 bases). The CDR3 sequence is 18 residues long. V was shortened by 3 bases and J by 5 bases, with 23 bases between the two germline ends. Germline V CDR1 and CDR2: LNHNV, YYDKDF (reference sequence).

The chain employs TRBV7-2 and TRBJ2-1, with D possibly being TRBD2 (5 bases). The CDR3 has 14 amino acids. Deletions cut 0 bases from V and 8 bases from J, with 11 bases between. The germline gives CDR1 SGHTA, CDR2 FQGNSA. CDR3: CASSLAPGKHEQFF. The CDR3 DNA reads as TGTGCCAGCAGCTTAGCCCCCGGGAAGCATGAGCAGTTCTTC.

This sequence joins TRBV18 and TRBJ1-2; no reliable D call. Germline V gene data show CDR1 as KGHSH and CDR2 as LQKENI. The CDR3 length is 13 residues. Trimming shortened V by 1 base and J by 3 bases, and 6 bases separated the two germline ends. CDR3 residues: CASSPRKDYGYTF. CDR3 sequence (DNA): TGTGCCAGCTCACCACGGAAGGACTATGGCTACACCTTC.